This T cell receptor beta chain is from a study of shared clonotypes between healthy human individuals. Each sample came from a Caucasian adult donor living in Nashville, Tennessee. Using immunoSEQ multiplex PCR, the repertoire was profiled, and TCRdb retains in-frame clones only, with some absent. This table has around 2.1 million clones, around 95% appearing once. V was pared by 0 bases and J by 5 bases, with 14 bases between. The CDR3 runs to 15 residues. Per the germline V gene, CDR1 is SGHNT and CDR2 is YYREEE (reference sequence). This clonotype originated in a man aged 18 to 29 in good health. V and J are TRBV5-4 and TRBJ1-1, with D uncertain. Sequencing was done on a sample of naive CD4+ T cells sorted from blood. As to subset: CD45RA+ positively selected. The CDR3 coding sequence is TGTGCCAGCAGCTTGGGACTGCGGGAAGAGACTGAAGCTTTCTTT. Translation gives CASSLGLREETEAFF. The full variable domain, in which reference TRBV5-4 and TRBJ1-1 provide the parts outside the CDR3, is ETGVTQSPTHLIKTRGQQVTLRCSSQSGHNTVSWYQQALGQGPQFIFQYYREEENGRGNFPPRFSGLQFPNYSSELNVNALELDDSALYLCASSLGLREETEAFFGQGTRLTVV.